The 3 T cell receptor beta chains listed next were all sequenced from one sample in a study of metastatic and nonmetastatic thyroid tumors. No treatment had been given to any patient before thyroid surgery. TCRdb re-called the PCR reads through MiXCR. The data show tens of thousands of clones, about 32% seen once. The sample was tumor tissue. The receptor source for this set is a female donor with papillary thyroid cancer or a benign thyroid nodule (not recorded which). Some clones in this sample may be carry-over from other donors' samples.

DNA of the CDR3: TGTGCCAGCAGTAGGACAGGGGGCTCTAGCTCTGGAAACACCATATATTTT. It yields the protein CASSRTGGSSSGNTIYF. The gene calls are TRBV6-1 and TRBJ1-3, with 11 positions matching TRBD1. The length of the CDR3 is 17 residues. CDR1 MNHNS and CDR2 SASEGT come from the germline V gene. The V gene end was trimmed by 5 bases and the J gene end by 0 bases; junction bases not matched to a gene: 6.

The chain is built from TRBV6-5 and TRBJ1-2, with D tentatively TRBD1 (5 bases). The CDR3 has 15 amino acids. Trimming removed 2 bases at V and 3 bases at J, with 13 bases between. The germline V gene has CDR1 MNHEY and CDR2 SVGAGI. The CDR3: CASSYSKDRDYGYTF. In nucleotides, the CDR3 is TGTGCCAGCAGTTACAGTAAAGACAGAGACTATGGCTACACCTTC.

The chain joins TRBV7-6 to TRBJ1-3; possible D gene TRBD1, 6 bases. Germline V CDR1 and CDR2: SGHVS, FNYEAQ. The V end lost 2 bases, the J end lost 4 bases, and 9 bases lay between the germline ends. The CDR3 covers 14 residues. The CDR3 reads CASSLTDSGNTIYF. CDR3 sequence (DNA): TGTGCCAGCAGCTTAACGGACAGCGGAAACACCATATATTTT.